The 6 T cell receptor beta chains below all came from one sample that was sequenced in a study of Graves' ophthalmopathy and Graves' hyperthyroidism. CDR3 regions of TCR beta were amplified from RNA transcripts. RT-PCR in the first round used HTBI primers; a second-round multiplex PCR followed. TCRdb itself ran the multiplex PCR reads through MiXCR, one entry per CDR3 protein. The sample lists 400,000 to 500,000 distinct CDR3 sequences; 21% were seen once. Sequenced input: peripheral blood. These TCRs come from a woman younger than 35 with stable Graves' hyperthyroidism.

The CDR3 reads CASSSEDGKNSPLHF. The CDR3 DNA reads as TGTGCCAGCAGCTCGGAGGACGGTAAAAATTCACCCCTCCACTTT. The rearrangement uses TRBV6-4 and TRBJ1-6; the D is unclear. The CDR3 runs to 15 residues. Trimming removed 6 bases at V and 7 bases at J, with 16 bases between. Germline-derived CDR1 and CDR2 are MRHNA and SNTAGT.

This clonotype was seen ten or more times. This chain links TRBV12-3 or TRBV12-4 with TRBJ2-5; D remains unclear. This CDR3 contains 13 residues. Trimming pared 7 bases from V and 5 bases from J, leaving 14 bases between. The CDR3: CASTEPGWETQYF. The CDR3 DNA reads as TGTGCCAGCACCGAACCCGGGTGGGAGACCCAGTACTTC.

Ten or more counts support this clonotype. The V gene is TRBV19, the J gene TRBJ2-7, with 8 bases fitting TRBD1. V lost 3 bases to trimming and J lost 9 bases; unmatched junction nucleotides: 22. Germline assignment: CDR1 LNHDA and CDR2 SQIVND (reference sequence). The CDR3 is made up of 18 amino acids. This CDR3 reads CASSIAQGDHPDLWGQYF. In DNA, the CDR3 is TGTGCCAGTAGTATCGCACAGGGGGACCATCCTGACCTCTGGGGGCAGTACTTC. Drawing the rest from reference TRBV19 and TRBJ2-7, the complete variable domain is DGGITQSPKYLFRKEGQNVTLSCEQNLNHDAMYWYRQDPGQGLRLIYYSQIVNDFQKGDIAEGYSVSREKKESFPLTVTSAQKNPTAFYLCASSIAQGDHPDLWGQYFGPGTRLTVT.

This clonotype occurred many times. The V call is TRBV2, the J call TRBJ2-7; D remains unclear. Deletions cut 9 bases from V and 0 bases from J, with 15 bases between. CDR1 and CDR2 from the germline V gene are SNHLY and FYNNEI. The CDR3 is 14 residues long. For the CDR3, the DNA is TGTGCCAGTAGGATGCGATTTAGCTCCTACGAGCAGTACTTC. This gives the protein CASRMRFSSYEQYF.

A few counts support this clonotype. The chain links TRBV2 to TRBJ1-1; weak D call: TRBD1 (5 bases). The germline V gene has CDR1 SNHLY and CDR2 FYNNEI. The CDR3 runs 15 residues. V shed 10 bases and J shed 0 bases, with 18 bases lying between them. CDR3 amino acids: CATPRGGEVNTEAFF. DNA for the CDR3: TGTGCCACGCCGCGTGGAGGGGAGGTGAACACTGAAGCTTTCTTT. The full variable domain, in which reference TRBV2 and TRBJ1-1 provide the parts outside the CDR3, is EPEVTQTPSHQVTQMGQEVILRCVPISNHLYFYWYRQILGQKVEFLVSFYNNEISEKSEIFDDQFSVERPDGSNFTLKIRSTKLEDSAMYFCATPRGGEVNTEAFFGQGTRLTVV.

Ten or more counts support this clonotype. V is TRBV28 and J is TRBJ1-1; no clear D. This CDR3 has 14 amino acids. V lost 2 bases to trimming and J lost 5 bases, with 12 bases between them. From germline, CDR1 is MDHEN and CDR2 SYDVKM. The CDR3 is CASSLLGGKTEAFF. The DNA for the CDR3 is TGTGCCAGCAGTTTACTGGGTGGAAAGACTGAAGCTTTCTTT.